This entry features one TCR beta chain sequence. Its target is unknown. This CDR3 has 12 amino acids. Trimming cost V 6 bases and J 8 bases, with 13 bases left between them. The data are from a study of blood T cells in healthy people across ages. Study observations and caveats: Estimates of total diversity, which came from one million sequenced T cells, were considered to be underestimates.

A sample-barcoded 5' primer and a J-beta primer mix were used in a second PCR of roughly 6 to 11 cycles. A template-switch adaptor that had 12 random nucleotides put a tag on each cDNA molecule. Each sample yielded at least 2.5 million CDR3-containing paired-end reads. MiXCR, run by TCRdb on the 5' RACE reads, gives a single entry per CDR3 protein. The sample lists around 990,000 distinct CDR3 sequences; 20% to 25% were seen once. This sample also belongs to another study, concerning T cells of mothers and their children. That study reports: Barcodes for each sample and 2-4 random nucleotides were added by the M1S primer used in the second PCR.

The source of this sequence is a girl aged 2 to 10 in good health. Sequences were obtained from blood. The J gene is TRBJ1-2, the V gene TRBV12-3 or TRBV12-4, with unresolved D. As DNA, the CDR3 is TGTGCCAGCAGCGCCACCTTGGGCGGCTACACCTTC. It translates to CASSATLGGYTF.